Detailed here is one T cell receptor (beta chain). Measured with immunoSEQ multiplex PCR; TCRdb has only the in-frame clones, and not every one. The repertoire holds roughly 150,000 clones, with 65% to 80% as singletons. This entry comes from a study of blood T cell repertoires in COVID-19. The TCR sequence derives from a woman in her 70s in a cohort exposed to, infected with or recovered from COVID-19 (not recorded which). The sequencing input was PBMCs or T cells enriched from blood (not recorded which).

CDR3 region: CASRVTGLGEQFF. As DNA, the CDR3 is TGTGCCAGCAGAGTCACAGGTTTAGGTGAGCAGTTCTTC. The chain combines TRBV28 with TRBJ2-1, with D perhaps matching TRBD1 (5 bases). Germline V gene lookup returns CDR1 MDHEN and CDR2 SYDVKM. CDR3 length: 13 amino acids. Trimming shortened V by 6 bases and J by 9 bases, and 15 bases separated the two germline ends. The whole variable domain, remainder taken from reference TRBV28 and TRBJ2-1, is DVKVTQSSRYLVKRTGEKVFLECVQDMDHENMFWYRQDPGLGLRLIYFSYDVKMKEKGDIPEGYSVSREKKERFSLILESASTNQTSMYLCASRVTGLGEQFFGPGTRLTVL.